The table lists the clone carrying this TCR beta chain with a few counts. TCRdb reanalysed the RACE reads using MiXCR and keeps one entry per CDR3 protein. The sample has 370,000 or so distinct CDR3 sequences; roughly 5% are singletons. J was trimmed by 6 bases and V by 2 bases; bases with no gene match: 5. The CDR3 runs to 14 residues. Germline CDR1 and CDR2: PRHDT and FYEKMQ (reference sequence). These data are taken from a study of human T cells and chemical hapten exposure. The time point denotes: patch test 1, 2 weeks after DPC sensitization. Described treatment: therapeutic diphenylcyclopropenone sensitization with weekly scalp DPC.

This TCR was recovered from a woman aged 45 to 65 with alopecia areata. Some clones in this sample may be carry-over from other donors' samples. The material was whole blood, obtained in connection with sensitization to the hapten diphenylcyclopropenone (DPC). The rearrangement uses TRBV13 and TRBJ2-7; 9 positions agree with TRBD1. CDR3 loop: CASSLRDREAEQYF. The CDR3 nucleotides are TGTGCCAGCAGCTTAAGGGACAGGGAGGCCGAGCAGTACTTC.